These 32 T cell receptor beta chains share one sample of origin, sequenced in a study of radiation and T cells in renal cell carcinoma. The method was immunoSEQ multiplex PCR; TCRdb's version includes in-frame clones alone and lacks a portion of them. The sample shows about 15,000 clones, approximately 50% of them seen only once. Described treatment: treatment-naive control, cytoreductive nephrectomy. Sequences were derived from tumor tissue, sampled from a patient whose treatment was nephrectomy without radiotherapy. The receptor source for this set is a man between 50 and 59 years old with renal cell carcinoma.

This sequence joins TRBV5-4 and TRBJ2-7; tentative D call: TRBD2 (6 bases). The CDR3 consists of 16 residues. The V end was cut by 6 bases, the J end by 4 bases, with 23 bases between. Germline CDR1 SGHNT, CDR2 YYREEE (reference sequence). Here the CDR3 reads CASTSLGLLPPYEQYF. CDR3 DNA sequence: TGTGCCAGCACTTCGCTGGGACTTCTTCCCCCTTACGAGCAGTACTTC.

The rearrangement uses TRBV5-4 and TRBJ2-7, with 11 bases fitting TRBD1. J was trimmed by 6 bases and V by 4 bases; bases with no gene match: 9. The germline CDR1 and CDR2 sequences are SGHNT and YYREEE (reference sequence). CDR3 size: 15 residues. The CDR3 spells CASSNVGQGAGEQYF. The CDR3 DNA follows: TGTGCCAGCAGCAATGTTGGACAGGGGGCGGGCGAGCAGTACTTC.

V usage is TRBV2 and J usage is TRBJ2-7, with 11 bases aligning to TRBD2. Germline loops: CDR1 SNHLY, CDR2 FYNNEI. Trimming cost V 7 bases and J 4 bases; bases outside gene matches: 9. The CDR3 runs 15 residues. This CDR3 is CASMMELAGDYEQYF. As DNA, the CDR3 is TGTGCCAGCATGATGGAACTAGCGGGAGATTACGAGCAGTACTTC. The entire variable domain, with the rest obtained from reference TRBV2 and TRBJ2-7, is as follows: EPEVTQTPSHQVTQMGQEVILRCVPISNHLYFYWYRQILGQKVEFLVSFYNNEISEKSEIFDDQFSVERPDGSNFTLKIRSTKLEDSAMYFCASMMELAGDYEQYFGPGTRLTVT.

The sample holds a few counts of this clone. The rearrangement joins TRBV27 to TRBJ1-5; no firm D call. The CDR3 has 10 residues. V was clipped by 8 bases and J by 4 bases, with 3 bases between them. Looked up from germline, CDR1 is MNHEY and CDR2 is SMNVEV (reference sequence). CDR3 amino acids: CASGNQPQHF. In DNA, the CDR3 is TGTGCCAGCGGAAATCAGCCCCAGCATTTT.

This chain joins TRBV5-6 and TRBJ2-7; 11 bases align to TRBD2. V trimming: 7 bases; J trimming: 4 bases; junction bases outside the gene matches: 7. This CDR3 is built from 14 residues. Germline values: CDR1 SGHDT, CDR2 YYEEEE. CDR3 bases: TGTGCCAGCGGTCGACTAGCGGGGCAATACGAGCAGTACTTC. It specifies CASGRLAGQYEQYF.

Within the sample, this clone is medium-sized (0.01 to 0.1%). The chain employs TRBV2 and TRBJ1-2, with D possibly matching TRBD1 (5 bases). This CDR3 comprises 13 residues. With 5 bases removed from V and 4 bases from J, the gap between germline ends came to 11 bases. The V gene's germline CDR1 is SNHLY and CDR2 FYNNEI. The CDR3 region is CASSHRNVYGYTF. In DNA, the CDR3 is TGTGCCAGCAGTCACAGGAACGTCTATGGCTACACCTTC.

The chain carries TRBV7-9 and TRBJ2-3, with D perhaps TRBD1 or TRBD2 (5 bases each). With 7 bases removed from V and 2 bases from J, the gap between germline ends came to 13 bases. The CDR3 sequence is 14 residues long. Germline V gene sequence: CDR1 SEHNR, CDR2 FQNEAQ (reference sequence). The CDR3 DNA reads TGTGCCAGCACCAAGAGGGGATTCACAGATACGCAGTATTTT. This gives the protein CASTKRGFTDTQYF.

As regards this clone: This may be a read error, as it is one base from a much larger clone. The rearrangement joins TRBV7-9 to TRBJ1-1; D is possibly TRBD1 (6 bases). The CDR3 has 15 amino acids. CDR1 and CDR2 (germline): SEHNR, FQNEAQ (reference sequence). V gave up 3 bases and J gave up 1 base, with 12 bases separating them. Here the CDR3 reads CASSLGQGSNTEAFF. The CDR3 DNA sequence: TGTGCCAGCAGCTTGGGCCAGGGGTCGAACACTGAAGCTTTCTTT.

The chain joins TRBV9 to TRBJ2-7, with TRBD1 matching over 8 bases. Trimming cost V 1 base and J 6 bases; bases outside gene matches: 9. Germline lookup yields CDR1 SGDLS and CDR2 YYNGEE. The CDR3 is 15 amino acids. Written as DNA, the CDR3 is TGTGCCAGCAGCGTATCGACAGGGGCAGAACGCGAGCAGTACTTC. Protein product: CASSVSTGAEREQYF.

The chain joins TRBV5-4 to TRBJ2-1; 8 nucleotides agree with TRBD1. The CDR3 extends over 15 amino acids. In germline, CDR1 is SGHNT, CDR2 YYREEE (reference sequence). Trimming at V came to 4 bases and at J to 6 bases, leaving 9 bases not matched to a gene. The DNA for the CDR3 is TGTGCCAGCAGCAGTGGACAGGGAGTCTTCAATGAGCAGTTCTTC. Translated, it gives CASSSGQGVFNEQFF.

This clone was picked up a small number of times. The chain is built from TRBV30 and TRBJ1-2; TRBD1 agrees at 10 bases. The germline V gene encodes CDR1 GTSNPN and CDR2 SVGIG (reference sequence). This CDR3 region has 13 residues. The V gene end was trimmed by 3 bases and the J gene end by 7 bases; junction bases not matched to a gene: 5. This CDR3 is CAWSATGGRGYTF. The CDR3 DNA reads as TGTGCCTGGAGCGCGACAGGGGGCCGTGGCTACACCTTC.

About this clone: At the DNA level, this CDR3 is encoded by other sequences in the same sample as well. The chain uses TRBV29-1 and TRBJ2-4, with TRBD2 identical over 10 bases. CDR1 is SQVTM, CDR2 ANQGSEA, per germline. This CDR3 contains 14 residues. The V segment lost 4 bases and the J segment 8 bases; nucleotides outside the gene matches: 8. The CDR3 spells CSVVGGAGGDIQYF. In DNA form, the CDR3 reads TGCAGCGTTGTAGGGGGAGCGGGGGGGGACATTCAGTACTTC.

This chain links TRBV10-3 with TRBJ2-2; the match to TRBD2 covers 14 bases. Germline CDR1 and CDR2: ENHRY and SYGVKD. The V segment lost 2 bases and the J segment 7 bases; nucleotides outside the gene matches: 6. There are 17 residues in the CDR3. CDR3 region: CAISEPGTSGGIGELFF. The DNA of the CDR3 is TGTGCCATCAGTGAGCCCGGGACTAGCGGGGGAATCGGGGAGCTGTTTTTT.

CDR3 loop: CASSAGQGRNTGELFF. The CDR3 bases are TGTGCCAGCAGCGCCGGACAGGGTCGGAACACCGGGGAGCTGTTTTTT. The chain couples TRBV2 to TRBJ2-2, with 8 bases matching TRBD1. CDR1 is SNHLY and CDR2 is FYNNEI in the germline V gene. This CDR3 contains 16 residues. V was pared by 6 bases and J by 1 base, with 7 bases of the junction left unmatched.

Written as DNA, the CDR3 is TGTGCCAGTATACGGGGGCAGTCATCAACCGGGGAGCTGTTTTTT. Translating gives CASIRGQSSTGELFF. The chain joins TRBV19 to TRBJ2-2, with D perhaps being TRBD1 or TRBD2 (6 bases each). The CDR3 runs to 15 residues. The V and J ends lost 7 bases and 5 bases respectively, with 17 bases between them. Per germline, CDR1 LNHDA and CDR2 SQIVND (reference sequence). Based on the CDR3 plus reference TRBV19 and TRBJ2-2, the full variable domain is DGGITQSPKYLFRKEGQNVTLSCEQNLNHDAMYWYRQDPGQGLRLIYYSQIVNDFQKGDIAEGYSVSREKKESFPLTVTSAQKNPTAFYLCASIRGQSSTGELFFGEGSRLTVL.

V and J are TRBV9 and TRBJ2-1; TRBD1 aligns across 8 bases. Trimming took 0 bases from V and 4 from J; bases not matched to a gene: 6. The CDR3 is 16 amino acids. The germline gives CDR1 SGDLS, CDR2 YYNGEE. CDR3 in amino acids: CASSVGGTGRYNEQFF. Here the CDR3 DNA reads TGTGCCAGCAGCGTAGGAGGGACAGGCCGTTACAATGAGCAGTTCTTC.

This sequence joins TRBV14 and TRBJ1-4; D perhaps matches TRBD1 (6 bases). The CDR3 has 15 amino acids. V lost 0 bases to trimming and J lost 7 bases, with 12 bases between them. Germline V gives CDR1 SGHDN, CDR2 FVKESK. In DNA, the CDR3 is TGTGCCAGCAGCCAAGATTGGGGGGCGAGTGAAAAACTGTTTTTT. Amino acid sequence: CASSQDWGASEKLFF.

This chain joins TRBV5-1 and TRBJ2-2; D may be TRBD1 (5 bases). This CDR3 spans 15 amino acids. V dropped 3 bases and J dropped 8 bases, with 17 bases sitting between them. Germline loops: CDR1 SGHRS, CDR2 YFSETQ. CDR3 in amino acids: CASSSTSFGAGELFF. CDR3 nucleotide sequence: TGCGCCAGCAGCTCGACGTCCTTTGGGGCTGGGGAGCTGTTTTTT.

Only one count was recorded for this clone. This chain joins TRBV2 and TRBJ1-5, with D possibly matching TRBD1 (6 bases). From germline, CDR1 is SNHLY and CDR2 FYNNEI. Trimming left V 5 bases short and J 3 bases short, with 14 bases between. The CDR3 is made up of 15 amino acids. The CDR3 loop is CASSFRGGDNQPQHF. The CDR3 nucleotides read TGTGCCAGCAGTTTCAGGGGAGGGGACAATCAGCCCCAGCATTTT.

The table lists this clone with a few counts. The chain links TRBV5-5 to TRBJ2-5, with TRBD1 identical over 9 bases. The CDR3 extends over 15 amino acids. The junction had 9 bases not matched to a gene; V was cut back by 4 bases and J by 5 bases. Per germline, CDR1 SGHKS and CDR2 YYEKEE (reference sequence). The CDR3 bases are TGTGCCAGCAGCCTCCGGGACAGGGCGTTGGAGACCCAGTACTTC. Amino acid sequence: CASSLRDRALETQYF.

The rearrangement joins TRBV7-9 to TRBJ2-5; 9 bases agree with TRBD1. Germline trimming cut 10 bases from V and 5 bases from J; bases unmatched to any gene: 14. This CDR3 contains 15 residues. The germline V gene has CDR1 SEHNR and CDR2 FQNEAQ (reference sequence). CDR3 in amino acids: CAIPGTGWEGETQYF. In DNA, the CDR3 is TGTGCCATCCCCGGGACAGGGTGGGAAGGGGAGACCCAGTACTTC.

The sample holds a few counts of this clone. The CDR3 loop reads CASSLNRGTEAFF. The CDR3 DNA is TGTGCCAGCAGTTTAAATAGGGGCACTGAAGCTTTCTTT. The chain has TRBV27 and TRBJ1-1; TRBD1 might be the D (5 bases). Trimming shortened V by 2 bases and J by 4 bases, and 8 bases separated the two germline ends. In germline, CDR1 is MNHEY, CDR2 SMNVEV (reference sequence). CDR3 length: 13 residues.

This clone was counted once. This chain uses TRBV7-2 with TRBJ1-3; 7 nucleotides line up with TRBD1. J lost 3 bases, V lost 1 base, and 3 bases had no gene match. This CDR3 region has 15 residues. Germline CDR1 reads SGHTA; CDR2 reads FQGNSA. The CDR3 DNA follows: TGTGCCAGCAGCTTAGGCAGGGGGGTTGGAAACACCATATATTTT. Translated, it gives CASSLGRGVGNTIYF.

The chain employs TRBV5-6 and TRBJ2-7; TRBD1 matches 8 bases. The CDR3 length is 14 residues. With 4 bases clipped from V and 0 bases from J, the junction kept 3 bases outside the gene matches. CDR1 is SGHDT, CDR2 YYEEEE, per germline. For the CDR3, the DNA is TGTGCCAGCAGCCGAGGGACAGGCTCCTACGAGCAGTACTTC. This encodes CASSRGTGSYEQYF.

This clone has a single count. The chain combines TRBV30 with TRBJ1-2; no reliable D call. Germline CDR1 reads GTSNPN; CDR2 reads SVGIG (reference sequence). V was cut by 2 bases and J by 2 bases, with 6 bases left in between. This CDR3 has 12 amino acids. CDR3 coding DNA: TGTGCCTGGAGTTTGGAAAACTATGGCTACACCTTC. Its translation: CAWSLENYGYTF.

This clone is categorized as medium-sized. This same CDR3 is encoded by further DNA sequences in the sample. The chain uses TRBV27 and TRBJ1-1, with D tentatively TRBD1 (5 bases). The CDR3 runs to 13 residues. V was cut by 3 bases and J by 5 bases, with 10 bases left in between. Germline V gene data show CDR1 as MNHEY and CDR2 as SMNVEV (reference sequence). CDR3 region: CASSLGGATEAFF. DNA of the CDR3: TGTGCCAGCAGTTTGGGGGGAGCAACTGAAGCTTTCTTT.

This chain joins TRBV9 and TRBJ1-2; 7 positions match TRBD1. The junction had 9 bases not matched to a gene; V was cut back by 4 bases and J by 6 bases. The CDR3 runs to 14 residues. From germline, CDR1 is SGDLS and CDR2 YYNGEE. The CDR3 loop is CASSKTGSGDGYTF. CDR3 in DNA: TGTGCCAGCAGCAAGACAGGGTCGGGAGATGGCTACACCTTC.

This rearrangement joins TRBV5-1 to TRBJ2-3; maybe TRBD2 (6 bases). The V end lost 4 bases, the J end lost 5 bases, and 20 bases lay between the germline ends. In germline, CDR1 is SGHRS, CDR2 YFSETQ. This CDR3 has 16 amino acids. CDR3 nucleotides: TGCGCCAGCAGCCGCCGGGAGACAGTCAACAAAGATACGCAGTATTTT. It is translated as CASSRRETVNKDTQYF.

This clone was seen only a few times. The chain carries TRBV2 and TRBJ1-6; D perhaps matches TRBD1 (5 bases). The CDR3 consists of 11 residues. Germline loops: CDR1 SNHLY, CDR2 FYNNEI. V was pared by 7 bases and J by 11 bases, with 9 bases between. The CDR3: CASTGGTPLHF. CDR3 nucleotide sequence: TGTGCCAGCACGGGGGGAACACCCCTCCACTTT.

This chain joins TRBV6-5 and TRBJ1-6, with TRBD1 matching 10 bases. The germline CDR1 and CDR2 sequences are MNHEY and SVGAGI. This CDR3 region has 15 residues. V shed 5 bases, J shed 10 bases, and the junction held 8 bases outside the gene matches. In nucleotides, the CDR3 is TGTGCCAGCAGTGCAACCGGGACAGGGGAATCACCCCTCCACTTT. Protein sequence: CASSATGTGESPLHF.

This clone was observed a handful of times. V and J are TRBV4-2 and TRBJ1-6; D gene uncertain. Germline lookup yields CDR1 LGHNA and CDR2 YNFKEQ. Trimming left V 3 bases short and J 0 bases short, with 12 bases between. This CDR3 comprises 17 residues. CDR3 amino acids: CASSHLGQSSYNSPLHF. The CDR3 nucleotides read TGTGCCAGCAGCCATTTAGGGCAAAGCTCCTATAATTCACCCCTCCACTTT.

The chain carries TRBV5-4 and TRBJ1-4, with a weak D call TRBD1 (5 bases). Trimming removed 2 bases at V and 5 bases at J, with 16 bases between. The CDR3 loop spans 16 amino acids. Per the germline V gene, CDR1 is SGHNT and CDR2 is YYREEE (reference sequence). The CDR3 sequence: CASSFGGRTGNEKLFF. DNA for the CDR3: TGTGCCAGCAGCTTTGGGGGTAGGACGGGAAATGAAAAACTGTTTTTT.